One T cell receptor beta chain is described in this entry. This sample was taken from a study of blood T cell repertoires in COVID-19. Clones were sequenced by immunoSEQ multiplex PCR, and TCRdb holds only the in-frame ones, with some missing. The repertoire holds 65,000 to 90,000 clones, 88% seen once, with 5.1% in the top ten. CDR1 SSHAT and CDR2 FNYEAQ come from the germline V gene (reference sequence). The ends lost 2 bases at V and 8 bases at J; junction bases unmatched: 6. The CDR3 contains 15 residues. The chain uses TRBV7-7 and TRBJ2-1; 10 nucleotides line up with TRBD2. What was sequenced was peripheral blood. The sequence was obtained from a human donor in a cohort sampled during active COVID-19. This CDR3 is CASSLSSGGSDEQFF. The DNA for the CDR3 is TGTGCCAGCAGCTTATCTAGCGGGGGATCGGATGAGCAGTTCTTC.